This T cell receptor (beta chain) was identified in a study of T cells after yellow fever vaccination. Study-level background: Preparation of the low-cell-number fractions used SMART-Seq v4 Ultra Low Input. Study-wide results and caveats: The booster saw the reappearance of most primary-vaccination clones (more than 95% CD4, about 85% CD8). Abundant contaminating clonotypes from the bulk population could appear in FACS-sorted repertoires.

This clonotype was observed a handful of times. Antigen: not known. TCR cDNA, made by 5'RACE template switching, carried an added universal primer site and UMIs. Using its own MiXCR run on the 5' RACE reads, TCRdb lists one record per CDR3 protein. The table records 300,000 to 350,000 distinct CDR3 sequences, over 3.5% of them present only once. The CDR3 sequence is 13 residues long. CDR1 and CDR2 from the germline V gene are SGHRS and YFSETQ. With V trimmed by 4 bases and J by 4 bases, 2 bases remained unmatched. The V gene is TRBV5-1, the J gene TRBJ2-3; 8 bases map to TRBD2. This specimen was PBMCs, taken 15 days after the yellow fever booster vaccination. This receptor was identified in a young man who received the YFV17D yellow fever vaccine. The DNA for the CDR3 is TGCGCCAGCAGCGTCGGGGGGGCAGATACGCAGTATTTT. This codes for CASSVGGADTQYF.